Included here is one TCR beta chain sequence, with context. Its antigen is currently unknown. This record comes from a study of T cell responses to AZD1222 COVID-19 vaccine. Study information: Second-dose intervals of approximately 4 or approximately 12 weeks were pooled.

Study-wide results and caveats: Clonal diversity may have been underestimated in mostly white British donors. Vaccine-associated CD4 TCRs spanned spike, dominant at 160-218 and 743-854. Vaccination with two AZD1222 doses was followed by a rise in Spike-specific TCR breadth and depth.

Some clones are missing from TCRdb's copy, which holds only in-frame ones; the method was immunoSEQ multiplex PCR. The data show 90,000 to 120,000 clones, with around 91% seen just once and less than 25% held by the top ten. CDR3 length: 16 amino acids. In germline, CDR1 is SGHVS, CDR2 FQNEAQ. V was cut by 5 bases and J by 6 bases, with 23 bases left in between. The sample in question was peripheral blood, obtained on day 0 of AZD1222 vaccination. The J gene is TRBJ2-7, the V gene TRBV7-8; D is perhaps TRBD1 or TRBD2 (5 bases each). The TCR was taken from an adult in good health. The CDR3 is CASSQTGAEKVSEQYF. For the CDR3, the DNA is TGTGCCAGCAGCCAAACCGGGGCCGAGAAAGTAAGCGAGCAGTACTTC. Filled out from reference TRBV7-8 and TRBJ2-7, the complete variable domain reads GAGVSQSPRYKVAKRGQDVALRCDPISGHVSLFWYQQALGQGPEFLTYFQNEAQLDKSGLPSDRFFAERPEGSVSTLKIQRTQQEDSAVYLCASSQTGAEKVSEQYFGPGTRLTVT.